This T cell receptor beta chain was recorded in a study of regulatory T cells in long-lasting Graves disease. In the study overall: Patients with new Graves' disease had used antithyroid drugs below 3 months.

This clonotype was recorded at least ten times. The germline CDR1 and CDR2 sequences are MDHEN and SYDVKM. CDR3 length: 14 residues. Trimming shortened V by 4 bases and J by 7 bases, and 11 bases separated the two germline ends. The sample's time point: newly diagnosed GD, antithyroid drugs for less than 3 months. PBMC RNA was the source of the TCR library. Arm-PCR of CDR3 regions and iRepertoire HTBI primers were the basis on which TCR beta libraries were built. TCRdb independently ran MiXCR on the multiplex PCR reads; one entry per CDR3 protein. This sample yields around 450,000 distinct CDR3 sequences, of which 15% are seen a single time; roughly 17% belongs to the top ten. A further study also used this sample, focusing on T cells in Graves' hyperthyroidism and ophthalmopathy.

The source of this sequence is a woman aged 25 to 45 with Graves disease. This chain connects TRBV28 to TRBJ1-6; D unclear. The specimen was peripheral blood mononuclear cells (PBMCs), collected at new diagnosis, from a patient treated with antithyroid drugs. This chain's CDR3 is CASSSPGKNSPLHF. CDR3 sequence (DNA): TGTGCCAGCAGTTCCCCCGGGAAGAATTCACCCCTCCACTTT.